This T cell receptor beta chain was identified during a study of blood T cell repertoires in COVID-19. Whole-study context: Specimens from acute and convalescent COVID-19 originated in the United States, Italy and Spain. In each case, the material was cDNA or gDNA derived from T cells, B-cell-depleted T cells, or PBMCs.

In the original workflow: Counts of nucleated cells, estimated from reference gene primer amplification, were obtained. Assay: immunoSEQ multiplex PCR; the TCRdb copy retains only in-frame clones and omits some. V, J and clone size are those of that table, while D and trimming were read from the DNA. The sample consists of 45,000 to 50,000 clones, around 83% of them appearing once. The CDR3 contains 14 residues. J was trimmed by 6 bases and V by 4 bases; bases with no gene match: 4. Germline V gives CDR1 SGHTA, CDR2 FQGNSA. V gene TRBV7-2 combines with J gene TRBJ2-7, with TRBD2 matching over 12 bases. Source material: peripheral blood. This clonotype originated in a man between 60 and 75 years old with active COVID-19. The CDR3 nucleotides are TGTGCCAGCAGCTCACAACTAGCGGGAGGCGAGCAGTACTTC. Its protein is CASSSQLAGGEQYF.